The rows below give T cell receptor beta chains drawn from one sample of a study of OX40 agonist ivuxolimab in advanced cancers. Sequenced by immunoSEQ multiplex PCR; TCRdb stores in-frame clones only, minus some. The sample includes roughly 28,000 clones, approximately 83% seen only once; the top ten take more than 10%. The specimen was CD4+ or CD8+ T cells sorted from blood, collected in a trial of the OX40 agonist ivuxolimab. All receptors derive from an adult with an advanced solid tumor such as melanoma, head and neck, liver or kidney cancer. The CDR3 runs from the conserved cysteine through the conserved F or W. Fields, in order: D gene, clone size, J gene, V gene, CDR3 DNA, CDR3 protein. D genes are given only for firm matches. The size field is filled for only some rows; it gives once, few, many or a size class.

d_gene: NA
abundance: NA
j_gene: TRBJ2-1
v_gene: TRBV27
CDR3nt: TGTGCCAGCAACCCCGGGACACCATATTACAATGAGCAGTTCTTC
CDR3aa: CASNPGTPYYNEQFF

d_gene: TRBD1
abundance: NA
j_gene: TRBJ1-2
v_gene: TRBV13
CDR3nt: TGTGCCAGCAGCTCGGGACAGGGGATCACCTTC
CDR3aa: CASSSGQGITF

d_gene: TRBD1
abundance: NA
j_gene: TRBJ2-1
v_gene: TRBV7-9
CDR3nt: TGTGCCAGCAGCCCTGGACAGGTTTTTGGGAATGAGCAGTTCTTC
CDR3aa: CASSPGQVFGNEQFF

d_gene: NA
abundance: once
j_gene: TRBJ2-7
v_gene: TRBV27
CDR3nt: TGTGCCAGCTCCACACAGGGAATTTACGAGCAGTACTTC
CDR3aa: CASSTQGIYEQYF

d_gene: TRBD1
abundance: NA
j_gene: TRBJ1-1
v_gene: TRBV6-5
CDR3nt: TGTGCCAGCGGACTTGATACAGGGGGTGCCACTGAAGCTTTCTTT
CDR3aa: CASGLDTGGATEAFF

d_gene: NA
abundance: NA
j_gene: TRBJ1-2
v_gene: TRBV4-2
CDR3nt: TGTGCCAGCAGCCCCCCATTCAGGGAGTCCTACTATGGCTACACCTTC
CDR3aa: CASSPPFRESYYGYTF

d_gene: NA
abundance: few
j_gene: TRBJ1-2
v_gene: TRBV6-5
CDR3nt: TGTGCCAGCAGTTACTCGATGCAGGGATGGTATGGCTACACCTTC
CDR3aa: CASSYSMQGWYGYTF

d_gene: TRBD1
abundance: NA
j_gene: TRBJ2-2
v_gene: TRBV10-1
CDR3nt: TGCGCCAGCAGTGGGGACAGGGGGCTTATGAACACCGGGGAGCTGTTTTTT
CDR3aa: CASSGDRGLMNTGELFF

d_gene: NA
abundance: NA
j_gene: TRBJ2-7
v_gene: TRBV25-1
CDR3nt: TGTGCCAGCAGTGAATATGGACAAGTACATTACGAGCAGTACTTC
CDR3aa: CASSEYGQVHYEQYF

d_gene: NA
abundance: NA
j_gene: TRBJ2-7
v_gene: TRBV6-5
CDR3nt: TGTGCCAGCAGTTACTCGATCTCCTACGAGCAGTACTTC
CDR3aa: CASSYSISYEQYF

d_gene: TRBD2
abundance: NA
j_gene: TRBJ2-3
v_gene: TRBV27
CDR3nt: TGTGCCAGCAGTTTACGGGGGGGCACCACAGATACGCAGTATTTT
CDR3aa: CASSLRGGTTDTQYF

d_gene: TRBD1
abundance: NA
j_gene: TRBJ2-5
v_gene: TRBV7-3
CDR3nt: TGTGCCAGCAGCCCAATGGGACAGGTCGGAGAGACCCAGTACTTC
CDR3aa: CASSPMGQVGETQYF

d_gene: TRBD2
abundance: medium-sized
j_gene: TRBJ2-3
v_gene: TRBV7-9
CDR3nt: TGTGCCAGCAGCTCCTGGACTAGCGGGGGAATAAGCACAGATACGCAGTATTTT
CDR3aa: CASSSWTSGGISTDTQYF

d_gene: NA
abundance: NA
j_gene: TRBJ2-3
v_gene: TRBV4-2
CDR3nt: TGTGCCAGCAATGATCCCTGGGCCGCAGATACGCAGTATTTT
CDR3aa: CASNDPWAADTQYF

d_gene: NA
abundance: NA
j_gene: TRBJ2-7
v_gene: TRBV5-6
CDR3nt: NA
CDR3aa: CASSFGTGAWLANF

d_gene: TRBD2
abundance: once
j_gene: TRBJ2-1
v_gene: TRBV11-2
CDR3nt: TGTGCCAGCAGCTTAGGTCGGACTAGCGGGGTGAGAATGGGGAATGAGCAGTTCTTC
CDR3aa: CASSLGRTSGVRMGNEQFF

d_gene: TRBD1
abundance: NA
j_gene: TRBJ1-2
v_gene: TRBV2
CDR3nt: TGTGCCAGCAGCCGAGGACAGGACTACTATGGCTACACCTTC
CDR3aa: CASSRGQDYYGYTF

d_gene: NA
abundance: NA
j_gene: TRBJ1-2
v_gene: TRBV27
CDR3nt: TGTGCCAGCAGTTTAGGGTTTAACTATGGCTACACCTTC
CDR3aa: CASSLGFNYGYTF

d_gene: NA
abundance: NA
j_gene: TRBJ1-2
v_gene: TRBV5-4
CDR3nt: TGTGCCAGCAGCTCCGGGGGCCTCTATGGCTACACCTTC
CDR3aa: CASSSGGLYGYTF

d_gene: NA
abundance: NA
j_gene: TRBJ1-6
v_gene: TRBV5-5
CDR3nt: TGTGCCAGCAGCTTGGAACTCTTTAATTCACCCCTCCACTTT
CDR3aa: CASSLELFNSPLHF

d_gene: NA
abundance: NA
j_gene: TRBJ2-1
v_gene: TRBV12-5
CDR3nt: TGTGCTAGTGGGGAATACAATGAGCAGTTCTTC
CDR3aa: CASGEYNEQFF

d_gene: NA
abundance: NA
j_gene: TRBJ2-1
v_gene: TRBV10-3
CDR3nt: TGTGCCATCAGTGAGGAAGGGTACAATGAGCAGTTCTTC
CDR3aa: CAISEEGYNEQFF

d_gene: TRBD1
abundance: NA
j_gene: TRBJ2-7
v_gene: TRBV19
CDR3nt: TGTGCCAGTTCAGGACAGGGACCCTACGAGCAGTACTTC
CDR3aa: CASSGQGPYEQYF

d_gene: NA
abundance: NA
j_gene: TRBJ1-2
v_gene: TRBV27
CDR3nt: TGTGCCAGCAAGTCCCAGGCAGGGGACTATGGCTACACCTTC
CDR3aa: CASKSQAGDYGYTF

d_gene: NA
abundance: NA
j_gene: TRBJ1-5
v_gene: TRBV6-5
CDR3nt: TGTGCCAGCAGCCTTCGGGGGGGCAATCAGCCCCAGCATTTT
CDR3aa: CASSLRGGNQPQHF

d_gene: NA
abundance: NA
j_gene: TRBJ2-1
v_gene: TRBV12-5
CDR3nt: TGTGCTAGTGGTTTGGTACTCGGGGGCCACCGGGGTGAGCAGTTCTTC
CDR3aa: CASGLVLGGHRGEQFF

d_gene: TRBD1
abundance: NA
j_gene: TRBJ2-7
v_gene: TRBV11-1
CDR3nt: TGTGCCAGCAGCTTAGGGACAGGGGGAAACTACGAGCAGTACTTC
CDR3aa: CASSLGTGGNYEQYF

d_gene: TRBD2
abundance: NA
j_gene: TRBJ2-3
v_gene: TRBV2
CDR3nt: TGTGCCAGCAAGTCAGGACTAGCGGGGGGTAGCGTGGATACGCAGTATTTT
CDR3aa: CASKSGLAGGSVDTQYF

d_gene: TRBD1
abundance: NA
j_gene: TRBJ2-5
v_gene: TRBV27
CDR3nt: TGTGCCAGCAGTGAGGACAGGAGCGGAGAGACCCAGTACTTC
CDR3aa: CASSEDRSGETQYF

d_gene: TRBD1
abundance: NA
j_gene: TRBJ2-2
v_gene: TRBV2
CDR3nt: TGTGCCACCCAGGTTCAGGGGGCCTCGGACACCGGGGAGCTGTTTTTT
CDR3aa: CATQVQGASDTGELFF

d_gene: NA
abundance: few
j_gene: TRBJ1-1
v_gene: TRBV19
CDR3nt: TGTGCCAGTAGTAGAATCCTGGGGGACACTGAAGCTTTCTTT
CDR3aa: CASSRILGDTEAFF

d_gene: NA
abundance: NA
j_gene: TRBJ1-6
v_gene: TRBV5-1
CDR3nt: TGCGCCAGCAGCTTGGGCTGGGATAATTCACCCCTCCACTTT
CDR3aa: CASSLGWDNSPLHF

d_gene: TRBD2
abundance: NA
j_gene: TRBJ2-1
v_gene: TRBV19
CDR3nt: TGTGCCAGTACCACAGCGGGGGGCGGCTACAATGAGCAGTTCTTC
CDR3aa: CASTTAGGGYNEQFF

d_gene: TRBD2
abundance: NA
j_gene: TRBJ2-1
v_gene: TRBV7-9
CDR3nt: TGTGCCAGCAGCTTATCTCTAGCGGGGGCCCTCTACAATGAGCAGTTCTTC
CDR3aa: CASSLSLAGALYNEQFF

d_gene: TRBD2
abundance: NA
j_gene: TRBJ2-1
v_gene: TRBV4-1
CDR3nt: TGCGCCAGCAGCCCACCGGGGGGGGGCCTCTACAATGAGCAGTTCTTC
CDR3aa: CASSPPGGGLYNEQFF

d_gene: NA
abundance: NA
j_gene: TRBJ1-2
v_gene: TRBV6-1
CDR3nt: TGTGCCAGCCGACTTCCGGGGTTTGGGGACTATGGCTACACCTTC
CDR3aa: CASRLPGFGDYGYTF

d_gene: NA
abundance: NA
j_gene: TRBJ1-1
v_gene: TRBV2
CDR3nt: TGTGCCAGCAGTTTTAGGGGAGTGGTGGAAGCTTTCTTT
CDR3aa: CASSFRGVVEAFF

d_gene: TRBD1
abundance: NA
j_gene: TRBJ1-5
v_gene: TRBV27
CDR3nt: TGTGCCAGCAGAAGGACAGGGAATAGCAATCAGCCCCAGCATTTT
CDR3aa: CASRRTGNSNQPQHF

d_gene: TRBD1
abundance: NA
j_gene: TRBJ1-1
v_gene: TRBV5-4
CDR3nt: TGTGCCAGCAGCAAAACCGGGACAGGGGCGAGAGCTTTCTTT
CDR3aa: CASSKTGTGARAFF

d_gene: NA
abundance: NA
j_gene: TRBJ2-7
v_gene: TRBV10-3
CDR3nt: TGTGCCATCAGTGAAGAGGGGGATCTATACGAGCAGTACTTC
CDR3aa: CAISEEGDLYEQYF

d_gene: NA
abundance: NA
j_gene: TRBJ1-6
v_gene: TRBV6-1
CDR3nt: TGTGCCAGCCGCCTTAGGGCATATAATTCACCCCTCCACTTT
CDR3aa: CASRLRAYNSPLHF

d_gene: NA
abundance: NA
j_gene: TRBJ1-6
v_gene: TRBV2
CDR3nt: TGTGCCAGCAGTGGTGTCAGGAATTCACCCCTCCACTTT
CDR3aa: CASSGVRNSPLHF

d_gene: TRBD1
abundance: NA
j_gene: TRBJ1-5
v_gene: TRBV5-6
CDR3nt: TGTGCCAGCAGCTCCGACAGGGCCAGCAATCAGCCCCAGCATTTT
CDR3aa: CASSSDRASNQPQHF

d_gene: NA
abundance: once
j_gene: TRBJ1-6
v_gene: TRBV5-1
CDR3nt: TGCGCCAGCTCCCCGTTTTCCCTCACGGGCTCCTATAATTCACCCCTCCACTTT
CDR3aa: CASSPFSLTGSYNSPLHF

d_gene: TRBD2
abundance: few
j_gene: TRBJ2-7
v_gene: TRBV7-9
CDR3nt: TGTGCCAGCAGCTTAAGCGGGGCCTCCTACGAGCAGTACTTC
CDR3aa: CASSLSGASYEQYF

d_gene: TRBD1
abundance: NA
j_gene: TRBJ2-7
v_gene: TRBV2
CDR3nt: TGTGCCAGCAGATTGAAAAGGGGGCGGATCGAGCAGTACTTC
CDR3aa: CASRLKRGRIEQYF

d_gene: NA
abundance: once
j_gene: TRBJ1-3
v_gene: TRBV5-6
CDR3nt: TGTGCCAGCAGCTTGGTCCGGGCGGCGGGAAACACCATATATTTT
CDR3aa: CASSLVRAAGNTIYF

d_gene: NA
abundance: few
j_gene: TRBJ2-7
v_gene: TRBV5-1
CDR3nt: TGCGCCAGCAGCCTGATATCGGACTACGAGCAGTACTTC
CDR3aa: CASSLISDYEQYF

d_gene: NA
abundance: NA
j_gene: TRBJ1-1
v_gene: TRBV4-1
CDR3nt: TGCGCCAGCAGCCAAGAAGAGGGGCTTAGTGATGAAGCTTTCTTT
CDR3aa: CASSQEEGLSDEAFF

d_gene: TRBD1
abundance: NA
j_gene: TRBJ1-2
v_gene: TRBV7-9
CDR3nt: TGTGCCAGCAGCCAACCTGGGACAGTAGATGGCTACACCTTC
CDR3aa: CASSQPGTVDGYTF

d_gene: TRBD2
abundance: NA
j_gene: TRBJ2-3
v_gene: TRBV6-4
CDR3nt: TGTGCCAGCAGTCCCCTGCGGGGGTCCACAGATACGCAGTATTTT
CDR3aa: CASSPLRGSTDTQYF

d_gene: TRBD1
abundance: NA
j_gene: TRBJ2-2
v_gene: TRBV11-3
CDR3nt: TGTGCCAGCAGCTTAGAATCAGGGGGCACCGGGGAGCTGTTTTTT
CDR3aa: CASSLESGGTGELFF

d_gene: TRBD1
abundance: NA
j_gene: TRBJ2-7
v_gene: TRBV4-1
CDR3nt: TGCGCCAGCAGCCAAGATATAAGGACAGGGGGCTCCTACGAGCAGTACTTC
CDR3aa: CASSQDIRTGGSYEQYF

d_gene: TRBD1
abundance: NA
j_gene: TRBJ2-7
v_gene: TRBV4-1
CDR3nt: TGCGCCAGCAGTCCCGGACAGGGGTCCTCCTACGAGCAGTACTTC
CDR3aa: CASSPGQGSSYEQYF

d_gene: TRBD2
abundance: NA
j_gene: TRBJ2-5
v_gene: TRBV6-1
CDR3nt: TGTGCCAGCAGTGAATTTATAGCGGGGGGGCGTTTTGGAGAGACCCAGTACTTC
CDR3aa: CASSEFIAGGRFGETQYF

d_gene: NA
abundance: NA
j_gene: TRBJ1-2
v_gene: TRBV6-5
CDR3nt: TGTGCCAGCAGTTACTCCCGACAGCACCTTAACTATGGCTACACCTTC
CDR3aa: CASSYSRQHLNYGYTF

d_gene: NA
abundance: NA
j_gene: TRBJ1-3
v_gene: TRBV13
CDR3nt: TGTGCCAGCAGCTCCCTCGGGTTTGGAAACACCATATATTTT
CDR3aa: CASSSLGFGNTIYF

d_gene: TRBD1
abundance: NA
j_gene: TRBJ2-4
v_gene: TRBV10-2
CDR3nt: TGCGCCAGCAGTGGCGCAGGGACAGGGGGCAAAAACATTCAGTACTTC
CDR3aa: CASSGAGTGGKNIQYF

d_gene: NA
abundance: NA
j_gene: TRBJ1-1
v_gene: TRBV9
CDR3nt: TGTGCCAGCAGCGTAGGGGTAGCCATGAACACTGAAGCTTTCTTT
CDR3aa: CASSVGVAMNTEAFF